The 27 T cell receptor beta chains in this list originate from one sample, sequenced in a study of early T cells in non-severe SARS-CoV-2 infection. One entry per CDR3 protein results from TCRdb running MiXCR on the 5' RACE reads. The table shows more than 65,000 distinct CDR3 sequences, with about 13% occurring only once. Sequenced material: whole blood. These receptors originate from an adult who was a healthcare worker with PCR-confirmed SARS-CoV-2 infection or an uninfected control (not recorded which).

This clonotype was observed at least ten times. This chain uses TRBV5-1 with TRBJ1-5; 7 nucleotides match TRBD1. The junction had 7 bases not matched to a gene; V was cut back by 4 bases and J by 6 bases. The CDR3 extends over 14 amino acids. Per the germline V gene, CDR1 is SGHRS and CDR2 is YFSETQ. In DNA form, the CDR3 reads TGCGCCAGCAGCCAAGAACAGGGGAGTCAGCCCCAGCATTTT. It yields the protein CASSQEQGSQPQHF.

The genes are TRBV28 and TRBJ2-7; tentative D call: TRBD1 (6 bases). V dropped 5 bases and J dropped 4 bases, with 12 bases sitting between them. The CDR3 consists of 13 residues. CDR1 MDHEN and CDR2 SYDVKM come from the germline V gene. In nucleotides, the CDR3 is TGTGCCAGCAGTCCCCACAGGGTTTACGAGCAGTACTTC. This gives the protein CASSPHRVYEQYF.

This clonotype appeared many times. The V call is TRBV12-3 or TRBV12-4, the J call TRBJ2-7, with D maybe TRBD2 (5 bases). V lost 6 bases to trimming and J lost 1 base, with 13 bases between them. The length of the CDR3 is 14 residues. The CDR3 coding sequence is TGTGCCAGCAGCAGCACTAGGAGATCCTACGAGCAGTACTTC. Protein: CASSSTRRSYEQYF.

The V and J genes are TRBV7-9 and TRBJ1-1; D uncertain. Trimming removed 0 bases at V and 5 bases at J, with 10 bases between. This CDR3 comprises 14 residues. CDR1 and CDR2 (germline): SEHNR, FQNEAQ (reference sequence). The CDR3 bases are TGTGCCAGCAGCTTAGCGGATGGGAGAACTGAAGCTTTCTTT. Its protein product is CASSLADGRTEAFF.

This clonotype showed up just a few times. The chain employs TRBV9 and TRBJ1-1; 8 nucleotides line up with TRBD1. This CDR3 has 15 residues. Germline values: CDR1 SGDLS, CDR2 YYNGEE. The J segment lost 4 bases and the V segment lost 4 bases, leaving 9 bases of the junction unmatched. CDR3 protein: CASSPHRGGFTEAFF. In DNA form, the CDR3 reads TGTGCCAGCAGCCCGCACAGGGGGGGATTCACTGAAGCTTTCTTT.

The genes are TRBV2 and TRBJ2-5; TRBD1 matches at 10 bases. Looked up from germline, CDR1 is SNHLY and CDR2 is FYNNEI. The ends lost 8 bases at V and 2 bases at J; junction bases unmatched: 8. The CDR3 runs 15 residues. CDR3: CASGGDRGLQETQYF. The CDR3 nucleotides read TGTGCCAGCGGAGGGGACAGGGGATTACAAGAGACCCAGTACTTC.

In DNA, the CDR3 is TGCAGCGGCCGGCGACAGTCCCAAGAGACCCAGTACTTC. Protein product: CSGRRQSQETQYF. The chain couples TRBV29-1 to TRBJ2-5; possibly TRBD1 for D (5 bases). Germline CDR1 is SQVTM and CDR2 is ANQGSEA. V dropped 7 bases and J dropped 1 base, with 13 bases sitting between them. The CDR3 is 13 amino acids.

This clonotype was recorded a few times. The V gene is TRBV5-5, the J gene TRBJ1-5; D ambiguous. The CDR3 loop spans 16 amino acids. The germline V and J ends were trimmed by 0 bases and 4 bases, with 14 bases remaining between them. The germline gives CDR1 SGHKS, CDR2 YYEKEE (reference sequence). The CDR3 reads CASSLGLVGVNQPQHF. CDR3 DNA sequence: TGTGCCAGCAGCTTGGGTTTAGTGGGCGTGAATCAGCCCCAGCATTTT.

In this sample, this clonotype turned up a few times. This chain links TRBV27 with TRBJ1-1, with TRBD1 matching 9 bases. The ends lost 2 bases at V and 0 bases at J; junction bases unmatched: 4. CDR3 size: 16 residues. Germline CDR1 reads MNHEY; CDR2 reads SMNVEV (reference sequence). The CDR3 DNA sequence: TGTGCCAGCAGTTTAGTACAGGGGGCTTTGAACACTGAAGCTTTCTTT. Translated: CASSLVQGALNTEAFF.

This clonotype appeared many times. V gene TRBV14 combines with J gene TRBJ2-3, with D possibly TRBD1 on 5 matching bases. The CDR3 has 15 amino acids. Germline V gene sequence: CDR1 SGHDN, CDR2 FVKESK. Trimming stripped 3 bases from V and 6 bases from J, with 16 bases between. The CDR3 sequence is CASSQIGQGRDTQYF. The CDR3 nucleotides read TGTGCCAGCAGCCAGATTGGCCAGGGTAGGGATACGCAGTATTTT.

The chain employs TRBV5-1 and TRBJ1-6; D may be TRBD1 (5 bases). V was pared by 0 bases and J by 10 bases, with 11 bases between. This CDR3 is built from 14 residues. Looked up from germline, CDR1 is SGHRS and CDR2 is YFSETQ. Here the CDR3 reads CASSLGREESPLHF. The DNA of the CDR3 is TGCGCCAGCAGCTTGGGCAGGGAGGAATCACCCCTCCACTTT. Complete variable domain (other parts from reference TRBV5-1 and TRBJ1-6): KAGVTQTPRYLIKTRGQQVTLSCSPISGHRSVSWYQQTPGQGLQFLFEYFSETQRNKGNFPGRFSGRQFSNSRSEMNVSTLELGDSALYLCASSLGREESPLHFGNGTRLTVT.

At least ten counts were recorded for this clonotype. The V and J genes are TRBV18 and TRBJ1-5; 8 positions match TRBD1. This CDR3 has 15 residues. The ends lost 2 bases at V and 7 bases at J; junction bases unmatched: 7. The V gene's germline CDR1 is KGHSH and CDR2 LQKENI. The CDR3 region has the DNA TGTGCCAGCTCACCAGACAGGGGAATAGACCAGCCCCAGCATTTT. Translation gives CASSPDRGIDQPQHF.

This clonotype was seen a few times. The CDR3 is CSFTGVSNTEAFF. The CDR3 coding sequence is TGCAGCTTCACAGGGGTCTCGAACACTGAAGCTTTCTTT. The rearrangement joins TRBV29-1 to TRBJ1-1; 7 bases line up with TRBD1. The ends lost 8 bases at V and 1 base at J; junction bases unmatched: 7. The CDR3 loop spans 13 amino acids. Looked up from germline, CDR1 is SQVTM and CDR2 is ANQGSEA.

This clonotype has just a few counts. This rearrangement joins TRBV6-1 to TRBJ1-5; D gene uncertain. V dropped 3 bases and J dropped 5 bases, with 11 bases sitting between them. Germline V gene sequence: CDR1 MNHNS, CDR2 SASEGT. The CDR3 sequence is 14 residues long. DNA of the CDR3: TGTGCCAGCAGTGATCCCAGTGGGGATCAGCCCCAGCATTTT. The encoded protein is CASSDPSGDQPQHF.

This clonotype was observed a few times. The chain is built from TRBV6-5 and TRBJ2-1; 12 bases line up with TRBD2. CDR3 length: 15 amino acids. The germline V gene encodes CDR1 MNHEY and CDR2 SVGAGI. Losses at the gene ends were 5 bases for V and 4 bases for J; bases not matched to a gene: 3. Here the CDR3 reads CASSATSGGYNEQFF. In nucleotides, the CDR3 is TGTGCCAGCAGTGCGACTAGCGGGGGATACAATGAGCAGTTCTTC.

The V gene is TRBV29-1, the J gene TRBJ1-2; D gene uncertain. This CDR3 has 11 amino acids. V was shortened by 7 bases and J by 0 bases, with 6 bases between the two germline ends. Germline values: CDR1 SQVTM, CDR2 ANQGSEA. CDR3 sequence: CSEGSNYGYTF. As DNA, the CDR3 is TGCAGCGAGGGATCTAACTATGGCTACACCTTC.

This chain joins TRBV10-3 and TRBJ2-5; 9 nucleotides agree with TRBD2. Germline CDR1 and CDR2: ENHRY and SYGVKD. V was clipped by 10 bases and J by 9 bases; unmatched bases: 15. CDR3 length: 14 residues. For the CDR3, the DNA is TGTGCCACCCGGCGGGAGGGCCCGTTTAAGGCCCAGTACTTC. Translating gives CATRREGPFKAQYF.

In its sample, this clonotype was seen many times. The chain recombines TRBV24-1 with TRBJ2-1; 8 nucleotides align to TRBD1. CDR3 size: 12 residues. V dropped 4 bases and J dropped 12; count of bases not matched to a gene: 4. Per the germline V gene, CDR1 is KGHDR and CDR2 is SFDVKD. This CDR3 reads CATSEGTGGQFF. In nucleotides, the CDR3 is TGTGCCACCAGTGAGGGGACAGGAGGGCAGTTCTTC.

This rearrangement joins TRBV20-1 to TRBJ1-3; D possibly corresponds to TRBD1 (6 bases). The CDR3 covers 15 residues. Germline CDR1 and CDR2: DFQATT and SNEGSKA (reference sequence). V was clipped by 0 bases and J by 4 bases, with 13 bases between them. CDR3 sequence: CSARDLNRAGNTIYF. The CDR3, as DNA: TGCAGTGCTAGAGATCTAAACAGGGCCGGAAACACCATATATTTT.

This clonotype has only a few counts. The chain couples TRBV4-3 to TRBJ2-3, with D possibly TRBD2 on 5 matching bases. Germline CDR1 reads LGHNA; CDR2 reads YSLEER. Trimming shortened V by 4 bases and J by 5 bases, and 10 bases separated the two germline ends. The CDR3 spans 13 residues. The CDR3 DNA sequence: TGCGCCAGCAGCCGGACTCTCGGAGATACGCAGTATTTT. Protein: CASSRTLGDTQYF.

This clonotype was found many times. The CDR3 DNA is TGTGCCAGCTCACCATACGAGACTAGGTTTTCAGATACGCAGTATTTT. Its protein is CASSPYETRFSDTQYF. This chain uses TRBV18 with TRBJ2-3, with D maybe TRBD2 (6 bases). Trimming removed 2 bases from V and 4 bases from J, with 16 bases in between. CDR3 size: 16 residues. Germline-derived CDR1 and CDR2 are KGHSH and LQKENI. Drawing the rest from reference TRBV18 and TRBJ2-3, the complete variable domain is NAGVMQNPRHLVRRRGQEARLRCSPMKGHSHVYWYRQLPEEGLKFMVYLQKENIIDESGMPKERFSAEFPKEGPSILRIQQVVRGDSAAYFCASSPYETRFSDTQYFGPGTRLTVL.

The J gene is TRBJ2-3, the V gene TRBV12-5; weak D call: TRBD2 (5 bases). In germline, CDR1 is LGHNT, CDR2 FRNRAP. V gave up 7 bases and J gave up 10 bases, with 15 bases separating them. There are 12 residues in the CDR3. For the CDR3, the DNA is TGTGCTAGTGCCTCAAGCGGAGTGGCGCAGTATTTT. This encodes CASASSGVAQYF. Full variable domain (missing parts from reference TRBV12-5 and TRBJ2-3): DARVTQTPRHKVTEMGQEVTMRCQPILGHNTVFWYRQTMMQGLELLAYFRNRAPLDDSGMPKDRFSAEMPDATLATLKIQPSEPRDSAVYFCASASSGVAQYFGPGTRLTVL.

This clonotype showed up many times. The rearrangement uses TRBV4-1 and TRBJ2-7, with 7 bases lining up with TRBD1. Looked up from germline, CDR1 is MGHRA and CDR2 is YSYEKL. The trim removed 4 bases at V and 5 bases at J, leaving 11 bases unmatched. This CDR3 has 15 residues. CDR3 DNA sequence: TGCGCCAGCAGCCTATCCGTGGGACAGCATCACGAGCAGTACTTC. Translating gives CASSLSVGQHHEQYF.

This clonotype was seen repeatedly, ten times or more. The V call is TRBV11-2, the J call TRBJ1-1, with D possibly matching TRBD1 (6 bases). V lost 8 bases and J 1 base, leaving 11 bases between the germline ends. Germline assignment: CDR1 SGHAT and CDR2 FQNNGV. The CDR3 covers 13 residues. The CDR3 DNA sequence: TGTGCCAGCGGCGGACAGAGGAACACTGAAGCTTTCTTT. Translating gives CASGGQRNTEAFF. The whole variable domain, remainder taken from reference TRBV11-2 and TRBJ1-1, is EAGVAQSPRYKIIEKRQSVAFWCNPISGHATLYWYQQILGQGPKLLIQFQNNGVVDDSQLPKDRFSAERLKGVDSTLKIQPAKLEDSAVYLCASGGQRNTEAFFGQGTRLTVV.

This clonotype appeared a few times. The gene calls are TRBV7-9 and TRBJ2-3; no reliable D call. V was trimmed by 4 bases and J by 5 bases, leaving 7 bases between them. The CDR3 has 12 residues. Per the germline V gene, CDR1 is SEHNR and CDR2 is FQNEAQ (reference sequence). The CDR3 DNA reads TGTGCCAGCAGCTCTCATATAGATACGCAGTATTTT. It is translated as CASSSHIDTQYF.

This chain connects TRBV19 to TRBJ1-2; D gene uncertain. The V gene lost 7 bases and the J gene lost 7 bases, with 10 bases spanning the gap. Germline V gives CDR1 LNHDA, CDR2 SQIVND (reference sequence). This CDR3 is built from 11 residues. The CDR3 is CASTPGGGYTF. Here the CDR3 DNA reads TGTGCCAGTACCCCGGGTGGTGGCTACACCTTC.

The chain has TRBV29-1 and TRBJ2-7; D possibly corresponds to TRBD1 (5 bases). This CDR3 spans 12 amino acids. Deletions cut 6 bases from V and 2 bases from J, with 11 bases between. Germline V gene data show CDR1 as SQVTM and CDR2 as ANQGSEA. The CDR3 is CSVKLTAYEQYF. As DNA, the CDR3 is TGCAGCGTAAAGCTGACAGCCTACGAGCAGTACTTC.